What follows is one T cell receptor beta chain and its context. This sample was taken from a study of T-cell memory formation after mild COVID-19. Study at large: TCR clusters were mostly donor specific.

The V and J ends lost 5 bases and 6 bases, in that order; junction bases with no gene match: 8. CDR3 length: 15 residues. TCRdb re-called the 5' RACE reads with MiXCR, one entry per CDR3 protein. In the table there are around 370,000 distinct CDR3 sequences, around 20% of which are singletons. Specimen: PBMCs or a T cell subset sorted from them (not recorded which). The clonotype comes from an adult woman who had mild COVID-19 (a few samples of this study predate the infection). Cell type and time point are not known. V gene TRBV12-3 or TRBV12-4 combines with J gene TRBJ2-7; 12 nucleotides line up with TRBD2. CDR3 amino acids: CASSPRTSGDGEQYF. The CDR3 DNA reads as TGTGCCAGCAGTCCGCGGACTAGCGGGGATGGCGAGCAGTACTTC.